This T cell receptor beta chain originates from a study of a mutant IDH1 vaccine in newly diagnosed glioma. The repertoire was sequenced with immunoSEQ multiplex PCR; TCRdb's copy has only in-frame clones and lacks some. The table records under 80,000 clones, around 86% of them present only once. V lost 2 bases, J lost 2 bases, and 7 bases stayed unmatched. The V gene's germline CDR1 is MGHRA and CDR2 YSYEKL. CDR3 length: 16 amino acids. Time point specified: baseline, week 1 (first vaccination visit). Treatment meaning: pre-vaccination baseline after standard-of-care therapy. The TCR sequence derives from a man aged 25 to 40 with glioma. The sample was PBMCs, taken from a glioma patient treated with radiotherapy, temozolomide or both. The chain carries TRBV4-1 and TRBJ2-3; 7 nucleotides agree with TRBD2. The CDR3 coding sequence is TGCGCCAGCAGCCAATCAAGGACTAGTAACACAGATACGCAGTATTTT. Its protein is CASSQSRTSNTDTQYF.